The next 28 T cell receptor beta chains were all read from a single sample in a study of blood T cell repertoires in COVID-19. Sequencing used immunoSEQ multiplex PCR; TCRdb keeps in-frame clones, though not all of them. The sample has about 210,000 clones; approximately 89% are singletons. The sequencing input was peripheral blood. The receptor set was obtained from a woman aged 40 to 55 with acute or convalescent COVID-19.

The chain carries TRBV19 and TRBJ1-3; tentatively, D is TRBD1 (5 bases). Germline loops: CDR1 LNHDA, CDR2 SQIVND (reference sequence). V was clipped by 4 bases and J by 1 base, with 5 bases between them. This CDR3 has 13 amino acids. The CDR3 reads CASSTGSGNTIYF. The CDR3 DNA reads as TGTGCCAGTAGTACAGGGTCTGGAAACACCATATATTTT.

This clone occurred once. The V gene is TRBV5-6, the J gene TRBJ1-1, with TRBD1 as a possible D gene (6 bases). This CDR3 has 16 residues. The ends were cut back, 0 bases at V and 9 bases at J, with 21 bases in the middle. Germline V gene sequence: CDR1 SGHDT, CDR2 YYEEEE. CDR3 DNA sequence: TGTGCCAGCAGCTTGGAATTGAACAGGGAAGGTGATAAAGCTTTCTTT. Protein: CASSLELNREGDKAFF.

The chain has TRBV19 and TRBJ1-5; D is uncertain. CDR1 is LNHDA and CDR2 is SQIVND in the germline V gene (reference sequence). The CDR3 has 13 amino acids. V was pared by 0 bases and J by 5 bases, with 5 bases between. The CDR3 DNA sequence: TGTGCCAGTAGTATAGATTTCGATCAGCCCCAGCATTTT. It codes for CASSIDFDQPQHF.

Written as DNA, the CDR3 is TGCGCCAGCAGCCAAGATTCAGGTGGGGCCACCTTTTTCTATGGCTACACCTTC. The encoded protein is CASSQDSGGATFFYGYTF. The chain uses TRBV4-1 and TRBJ1-2; tentatively, D is TRBD1 (5 bases). This CDR3 comprises 18 residues. Germline V gene lookup returns CDR1 MGHRA and CDR2 YSYEKL. Trimming removed 0 bases at V and 4 bases at J, with 21 bases between.

This clone was seen more than once but under ten times. The chain employs TRBV29-1 and TRBJ1-1, with a weak D call TRBD1 (6 bases). V was pared by 4 bases and J by 1 base, with 13 bases between. CDR1 is SQVTM and CDR2 is ANQGSEA in the germline V gene. The CDR3 extends over 14 amino acids. In nucleotides, the CDR3 is TGCAGCGTTGCTACGTCGGGACAGAACACTGAAGCTTTCTTT. This translates into CSVATSGQNTEAFF.

This sequence joins TRBV5-1 and TRBJ2-2; the match to TRBD2 covers 7 bases. V shed 0 bases and J 5 bases; nucleotides not matched to a gene: 10. This CDR3 is 17 amino acids long. Germline CDR1 SGHRS, CDR2 YFSETQ. CDR3 residues: CASSLAGLAEITGELFF. The CDR3 DNA reads TGCGCCAGCAGCTTGGCCGGGCTAGCGGAGATAACCGGGGAGCTGTTTTTT.

The chain combines TRBV3-1 (or the pseudogene TRBV3-2) with TRBJ2-2; TRBD1 agrees at 9 bases. CDR1 and CDR2 (germline): LGHDT, YNNKEL (reference sequence). Germline trimming cut 8 bases from V and 7 bases from J; bases unmatched to any gene: 8. This CDR3 is built from 14 residues. Here the CDR3 reads CASEDRGRDGELFF. Written as DNA, the CDR3 is TGTGCCAGCGAGGACAGGGGCCGGGACGGGGAGCTGTTTTTT.

V is TRBV5-8 and J is TRBJ1-3; D perhaps matches TRBD1 (5 bases). CDR3 size: 16 residues. CDR1 is SGHTS and CDR2 is YDEGEE in the germline V gene. V shed 2 bases and J shed 0 bases, with 12 bases lying between them. The CDR3 protein is CASSFGGGGSGNTIYF. The CDR3 DNA follows: TGTGCCAGCAGCTTTGGCGGGGGAGGCTCTGGAAACACCATATATTTT. The whole variable domain, remainder taken from reference TRBV5-8 and TRBJ1-3, is EAGVTQSPTHLIKTRGQQATLRCSPISGHTSVYWYQQALGLGLQFLLWYDEGEERNRGNFPPRFSGRQFPNYSSELNVNALELEDSALYLCASSFGGGGSGNTIYFGEGSWLTVV.

This clone was counted between two and nine times. Within the sample, other DNA sequences also encode this same CDR3. The chain combines TRBV7-2 with TRBJ2-5, with TRBD2 as a possible D gene (7 bases). This CDR3 has 13 amino acids. Germline assignment: CDR1 SGHTA and CDR2 FQGNSA. Deletions cut 3 bases from V and 5 bases from J, with 10 bases between. As DNA, the CDR3 is TGTGCCAGCAGCTTCGCGGGGGCGGAGACCCAGTACTTC. It specifies CASSFAGAETQYF. The full variable domain, its missing parts supplied by reference TRBV7-2 and TRBJ2-5, is GAGVSQSPSNKVTEKGKDVELRCDPISGHTALYWYRQSLGQGLEFLIYFQGNSAPDKSGLPSDRFSAERTGGSVSTLTIQRTQQEDSAVYLCASSFAGAETQYFGPGTRLLVL.

The CDR3 reads CASSLAAGATYEQYV. The CDR3 DNA follows: TGTGCCAGCAGCTTAGCAGCGGGGGCCACCTACGAGCAGTACGTC. This chain joins TRBV7-9 and TRBJ2-7; TRBD2 agrees at 8 bases. CDR3 length: 15 residues. The ends lost 0 bases at V and 2 bases at J; junction bases unmatched: 3. CDR1 is SEHNR, CDR2 FQNEAQ, per germline (reference sequence).

The gene calls are TRBV6-6 and TRBJ2-7, with D possibly TRBD1 on 6 matching bases. The V end was cut by 0 bases, the J end by 6 bases, with 12 bases between. Germline CDR1 reads MNHNY; CDR2 reads SVGAGI (reference sequence). The CDR3 consists of 14 residues. DNA for the CDR3: TGTGCCAGCAGTTACTCGGTTTCCAGGGGCGAGCAGTACGTC. This sequence encodes CASSYSVSRGEQYV.

CDR3 nucleotides: TGTGCCAGCAGCTTAGCGCGGGGACGGACGGGGGAGACCCAGTACTTC. Residues: CASSLARGRTGETQYF. The gene calls are TRBV7-8 and TRBJ2-5; D perhaps matches TRBD2 (6 bases). The V gene's germline CDR1 is SGHVS and CDR2 FQNEAQ. The CDR3 is made up of 16 amino acids. V was shortened by 0 bases and J by 5 bases, with 16 bases between the two germline ends.

This clone was seen only once. V usage is TRBV2 and J usage is TRBJ2-3; D possibly corresponds to TRBD1 (6 bases). The V end was cut by 7 bases, the J end by 0 bases, with 14 bases between. The CDR3 consists of 15 residues. Germline CDR1 reads SNHLY; CDR2 reads FYNNEI. The CDR3 protein is CASNFGTRSTDTQYF. CDR3 nucleotides: TGTGCCAGCAATTTTGGGACACGTAGCACAGATACGCAGTATTTT.

The chain has TRBV9 and TRBJ2-1, with 12 bases fitting TRBD2. The CDR3 has 15 amino acids. In germline, CDR1 is SGDLS, CDR2 YYNGEE. The V and J ends lost 0 bases and 7 bases, in that order; junction bases with no gene match: 2. The CDR3 nucleotides read TGTGCCAGCAGCGTAGTTGGACTAGCGGGGAATGAGCAGTTCTTC. Translating it yields CASSVVGLAGNEQFF.

This chain uses TRBV15 with TRBJ1-5; D is uncertain. The CDR3 runs 12 residues. Trimming removed 3 bases at V and 9 bases at J, with 9 bases between. Germline values: CDR1 LNHNV, CDR2 YYDKDF (reference sequence). DNA of the CDR3: TGTGCCACCAGCAGTCTCCGGGGGCCCCAGCATTTT. The encoded protein is CATSSLRGPQHF.

The V call is TRBV6-5, the J call TRBJ1-4, with D possibly TRBD1 on 5 matching bases. V shed 9 bases and J shed 13 bases, with 18 bases lying between them. Germline V lookup: CDR1 MNHEY, CDR2 SVGAGI. The CDR3 covers 12 residues. Here the CDR3 reads CASGGTPSGLFF. The CDR3 DNA follows: TGTGCCAGTGGCGGGACCCCGTCAGGACTGTTTTTT.

The rearrangement links TRBV24-1 to TRBJ1-1; D not certain. Trimming shortened V by 5 bases and J by 0 bases, and 6 bases separated the two germline ends. The V gene's germline CDR1 is KGHDR and CDR2 SFDVKD. The length of the CDR3 is 13 residues. CDR3 protein: CATSGRLNTEAFF. Here the CDR3 DNA reads TGTGCCACCAGTGGGCGGCTGAACACTGAAGCTTTCTTT.

The rearrangement links TRBV6-5 to TRBJ1-1, with D possibly matching TRBD1 (6 bases). Germline V gene data show CDR1 as MNHEY and CDR2 as SVGAGI. This CDR3 contains 14 residues. V was pared by 5 bases and J by 1 base, with 11 bases between. CDR3: CASSRQAGNTEAFF. The CDR3 DNA is TGTGCCAGCAGTAGACAGGCTGGGAACACTGAAGCTTTCTTT.

The rearrangement joins TRBV27 to TRBJ2-3, with a tentative D call TRBD1 (5 bases). The V and J ends lost 7 bases and 1 base respectively, with 12 bases between them. CDR1 is MNHEY and CDR2 is SMNVEV in the germline V gene (reference sequence). The CDR3 runs 14 residues. For the CDR3, the DNA is TGTGCCAGCACCGGACACTCGCGCACAGATACGCAGTATTTT. Translating it yields CASTGHSRTDTQYF.

The chain joins TRBV7-9 to TRBJ1-4; D gene unclear. Between the trimmed V and J ends, which lost 4 bases and 0 bases, there was a span of 6 bases. The CDR3 has 14 amino acids. The V gene's germline CDR1 is SEHNR and CDR2 FQNEAQ (reference sequence). The CDR3, as DNA: TGTGCCAGCAGCTCCTTTACAACTAATGAAAAACTGTTTTTT. Protein product: CASSSFTTNEKLFF. The full variable domain, its missing parts supplied by reference TRBV7-9 and TRBJ1-4, is DTGVSQNPRHKITKRGQNVTFRCDPISEHNRLYWYRQTLGQGPEFLTYFQNEAQLEKSRLLSDRFSAERPKGSFSTLEIQRTEQGDSAMYLCASSSFTTNEKLFFGSGTQLSVL.

This clone was detected only a few times. The chain's CDR3 is CASSLAGTGSYYGYTF. For the CDR3, the DNA is TGTGCCAGCAGCTTAGCAGGGACAGGGTCTTACTATGGCTACACCTTC. The chain is built from TRBV7-2 and TRBJ1-2; 9 bases match TRBD1. V gave up 0 bases and J gave up 3 bases; unmatched junction bases: 5. Germline V gene lookup returns CDR1 SGHTA and CDR2 FQGNSA. The CDR3 covers 16 residues. The full variable domain, in which reference TRBV7-2 and TRBJ1-2 provide the parts outside the CDR3, is GAGVSQSPSNKVTEKGKDVELRCDPISGHTALYWYRQSLGQGLEFLIYFQGNSAPDKSGLPSDRFSAERTGGSVSTLTIQRTQQEDSAVYLCASSLAGTGSYYGYTFGSGTRLTVV.

The CDR3 reads CASSSLQGSGELFF. In nucleotides, the CDR3 is TGTGCCAGTAGTTCATTACAGGGTTCCGGGGAGCTGTTTTTT. The rearrangement joins TRBV19 to TRBJ2-2; perhaps TRBD1 as D (6 bases). CDR3 length: 14 amino acids. The V end lost 5 bases, the J end lost 6 bases, and 13 bases lay between the germline ends. From germline, CDR1 is LNHDA and CDR2 SQIVND (reference sequence).

The CDR3 protein is CASSPGGLAVYNEQFF. The DNA for the CDR3 is TGTGCCAGCAGCCCAGGGGGACTAGCGGTCTACAATGAGCAGTTCTTC. The chain links TRBV9 to TRBJ2-1, with 11 bases matching TRBD2. The CDR3 has 16 residues. In germline, CDR1 is SGDLS, CDR2 YYNGEE. Trimming cost V 4 bases and J 3 bases; bases outside gene matches: 6.

The gene calls are TRBV2 and TRBJ1-3; D is possibly TRBD1 (5 bases). This CDR3 comprises 15 residues. Trimming left V 7 bases short and J 0 bases short, with 13 bases between. Germline CDR1 and CDR2: SNHLY and FYNNEI. The CDR3 nucleotides are TGTGCCAGCACGGAAGGGGCTCTCTCTGGAAACACCATATATTTT. Its protein product is CASTEGALSGNTIYF.

The J gene is TRBJ1-6, the V gene TRBV18; D remains unclear. This CDR3 has 13 residues. Per germline, CDR1 KGHSH and CDR2 LQKENI. The V end lost 2 bases, the J end lost 13 bases, and 12 bases lay between the germline ends. CDR3 DNA sequence: TGTGCCAGCTCACCAACAGCGGGTATCCCCCTCCACTTT. Translating it yields CASSPTAGIPLHF.

The chain couples TRBV3-1 (or the pseudogene TRBV3-2) to TRBJ1-4; 9 bases line up with TRBD1. J lost 2 bases, V lost 4 bases, and 8 bases had no gene match. CDR3 length equals 17 residues. CDR1 and CDR2 (germline): LGHDT, YNNKEL (reference sequence). The CDR3 spells CASSPSTGGSTNEKLFF. The CDR3 nucleotides are TGTGCCAGCAGCCCTTCGACAGGGGGTTCGACTAATGAAAAACTGTTTTTT.

This clone was observed a single time. This chain links TRBV10-1 with TRBJ1-1, with D unresolved. V was shortened by 0 bases and J by 7 bases, with 9 bases between the two germline ends. The CDR3 loop spans 13 amino acids. Germline lookup yields CDR1 WNHNN and CDR2 SYGVQD (reference sequence). CDR3 sequence (DNA): TGCGCCAGCAGTGAGTCGGCCCTCGATGAAGCTTTCTTT. Its protein is CASSESALDEAFF.

The genes are TRBV18 and TRBJ1-2; D is possibly TRBD1 (6 bases). The CDR3 extends over 16 amino acids. Germline V gene lookup returns CDR1 KGHSH and CDR2 LQKENI. The V end lost 4 bases, the J end lost 5 bases, and 20 bases lay between the germline ends. This CDR3 reads CASSLVRDTNIYGYTF. The CDR3, as DNA: TGTGCCAGCTCACTTGTCCGGGACACCAACATTTATGGCTACACCTTC.